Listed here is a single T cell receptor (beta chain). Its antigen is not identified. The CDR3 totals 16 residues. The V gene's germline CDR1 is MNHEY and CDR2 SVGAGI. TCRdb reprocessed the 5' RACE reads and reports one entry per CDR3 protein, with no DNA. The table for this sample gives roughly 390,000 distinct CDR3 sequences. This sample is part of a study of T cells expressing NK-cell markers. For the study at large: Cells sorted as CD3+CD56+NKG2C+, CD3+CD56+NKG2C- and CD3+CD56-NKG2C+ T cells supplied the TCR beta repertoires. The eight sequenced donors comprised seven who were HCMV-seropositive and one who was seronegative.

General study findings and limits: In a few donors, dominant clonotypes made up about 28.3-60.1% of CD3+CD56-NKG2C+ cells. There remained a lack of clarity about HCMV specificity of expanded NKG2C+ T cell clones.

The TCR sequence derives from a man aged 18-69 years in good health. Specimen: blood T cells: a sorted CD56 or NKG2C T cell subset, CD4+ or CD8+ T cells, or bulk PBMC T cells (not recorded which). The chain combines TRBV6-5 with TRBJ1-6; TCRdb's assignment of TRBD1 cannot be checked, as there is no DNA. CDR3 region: CASSYKGGWSISPLHF.